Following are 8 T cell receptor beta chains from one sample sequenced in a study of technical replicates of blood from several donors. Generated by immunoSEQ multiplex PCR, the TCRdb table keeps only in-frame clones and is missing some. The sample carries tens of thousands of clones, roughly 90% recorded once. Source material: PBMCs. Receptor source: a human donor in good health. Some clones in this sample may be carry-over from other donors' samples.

The CDR3 bases are TGCGCCAGCAGTGAGATCGGGGGGTCCTACGAGCAGTACTTC. Amino acid sequence: CASSEIGGSYEQYF. The genes are TRBV10-2 and TRBJ2-7, with 7 bases aligning to TRBD2. Germline loops: CDR1 WSHSY, CDR2 SAAADI. CDR3 length: 14 residues. Trimming at V came to 2 bases and at J to 1 base, leaving 2 bases not matched to a gene.

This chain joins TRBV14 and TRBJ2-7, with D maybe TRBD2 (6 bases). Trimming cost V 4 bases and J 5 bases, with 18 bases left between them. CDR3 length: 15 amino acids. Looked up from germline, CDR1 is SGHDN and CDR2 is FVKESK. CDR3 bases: TGTGCCAGCAGCCCCTCTGGCGGGAAACGGAACGAGCAGTACTTC. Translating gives CASSPSGGKRNEQYF.

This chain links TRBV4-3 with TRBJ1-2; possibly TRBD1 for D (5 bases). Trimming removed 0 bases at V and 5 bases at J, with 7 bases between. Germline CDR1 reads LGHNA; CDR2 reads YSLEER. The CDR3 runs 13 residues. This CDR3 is CASSQDQGYGYTF. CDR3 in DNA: TGCGCCAGCAGCCAAGATCAGGGTTATGGCTACACCTTC.

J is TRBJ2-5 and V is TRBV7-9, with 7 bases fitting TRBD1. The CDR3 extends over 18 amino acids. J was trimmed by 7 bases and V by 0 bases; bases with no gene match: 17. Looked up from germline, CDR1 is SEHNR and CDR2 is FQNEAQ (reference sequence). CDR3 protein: CASSLAFEAGGSLWTQYF. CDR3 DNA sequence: TGTGCCAGCAGCTTAGCGTTCGAGGCAGGGGGTAGCCTATGGACCCAGTACTTC.

The CDR3 DNA is TGTGCCAGCAGCGAAGGCCCGGGGGGCGAGCAGTACTTC. It specifies CASSEGPGGEQYF. The V and J genes are TRBV7-2 and TRBJ2-7, with 7 nucleotides matching TRBD2. V was clipped by 5 bases and J by 6 bases; unmatched bases: 7. Germline-derived CDR1 and CDR2 are SGHTA and FQGNSA. The CDR3 spans 13 residues. Full variable domain (remainder filled in from reference TRBV7-2 and TRBJ2-7): GAGVSQSPSNKVTEKGKDVELRCDPISGHTALYWYRQSLGQGLEFLIYFQGNSAPDKSGLPSDRFSAERTGGSVSTLTIQRTQQEDSAVYLCASSEGPGGEQYFGPGTRLTVT.

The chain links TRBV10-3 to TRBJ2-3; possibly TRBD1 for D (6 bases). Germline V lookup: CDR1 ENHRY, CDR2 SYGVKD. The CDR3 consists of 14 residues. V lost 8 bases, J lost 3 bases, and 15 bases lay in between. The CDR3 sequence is CAIEPGQKTDTQYF. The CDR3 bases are TGTGCCATCGAACCGGGACAAAAGACAGATACGCAGTATTTT.

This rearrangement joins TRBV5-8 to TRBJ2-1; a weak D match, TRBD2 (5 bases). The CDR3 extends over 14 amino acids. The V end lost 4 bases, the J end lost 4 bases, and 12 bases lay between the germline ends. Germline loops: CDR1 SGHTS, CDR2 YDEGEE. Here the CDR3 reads CASSLSLVYNEQFF. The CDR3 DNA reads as TGTGCCAGCAGCCTATCACTAGTGTACAATGAGCAGTTCTTC.

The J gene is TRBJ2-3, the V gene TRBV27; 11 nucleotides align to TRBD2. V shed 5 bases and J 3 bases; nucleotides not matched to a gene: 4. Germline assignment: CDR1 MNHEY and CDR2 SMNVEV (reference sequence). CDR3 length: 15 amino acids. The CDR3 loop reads CASSVSGGVTDTQYF. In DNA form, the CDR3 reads TGTGCCAGCAGTGTTAGCGGGGGGGTGACAGATACGCAGTATTTT.